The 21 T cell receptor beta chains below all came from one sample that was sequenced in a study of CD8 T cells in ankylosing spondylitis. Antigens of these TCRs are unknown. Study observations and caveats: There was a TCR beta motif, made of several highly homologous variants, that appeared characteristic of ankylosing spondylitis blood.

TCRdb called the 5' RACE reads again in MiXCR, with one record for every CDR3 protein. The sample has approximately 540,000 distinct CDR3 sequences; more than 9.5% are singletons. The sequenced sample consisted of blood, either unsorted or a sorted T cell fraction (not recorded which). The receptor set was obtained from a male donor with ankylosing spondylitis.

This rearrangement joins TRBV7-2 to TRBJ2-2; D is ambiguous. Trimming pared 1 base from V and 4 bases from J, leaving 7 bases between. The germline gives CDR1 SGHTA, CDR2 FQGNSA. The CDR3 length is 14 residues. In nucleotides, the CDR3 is TGTGCCAGCAGCTTAGAAATGGTCACCGGGGAGCTGTTTTTT. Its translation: CASSLEMVTGELFF.

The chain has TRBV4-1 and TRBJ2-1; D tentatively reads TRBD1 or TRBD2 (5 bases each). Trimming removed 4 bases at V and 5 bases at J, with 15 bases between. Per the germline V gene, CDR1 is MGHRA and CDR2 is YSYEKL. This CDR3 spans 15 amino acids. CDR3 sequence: CASSRGTTRDNEQFF. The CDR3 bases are TGCGCCAGCAGCCGAGGGACGACCAGGGACAATGAGCAGTTCTTC.

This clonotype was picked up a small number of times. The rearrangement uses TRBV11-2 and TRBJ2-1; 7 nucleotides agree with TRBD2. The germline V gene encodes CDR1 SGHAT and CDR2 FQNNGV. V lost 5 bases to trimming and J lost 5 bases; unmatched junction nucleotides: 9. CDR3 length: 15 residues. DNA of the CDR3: TGTGCCAGCAGCCCATGGACTAGTAGTAACAATGAGCAGTTCTTC. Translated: CASSPWTSSNNEQFF.

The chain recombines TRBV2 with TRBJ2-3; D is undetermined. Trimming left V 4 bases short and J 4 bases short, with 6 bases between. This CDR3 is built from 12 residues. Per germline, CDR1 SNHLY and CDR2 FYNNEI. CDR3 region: CASSVSPDTQYF. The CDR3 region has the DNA TGTGCCAGCAGTGTCTCCCCAGATACGCAGTATTTT.

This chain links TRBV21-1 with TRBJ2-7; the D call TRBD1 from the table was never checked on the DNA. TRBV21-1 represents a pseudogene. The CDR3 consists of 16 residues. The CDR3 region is CASSKVDRESSYEQYV. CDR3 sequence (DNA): TGTGCCAGCAGCAAAGTGGACAGGGAGAGCTCCTACGAGCAGTACGTC.

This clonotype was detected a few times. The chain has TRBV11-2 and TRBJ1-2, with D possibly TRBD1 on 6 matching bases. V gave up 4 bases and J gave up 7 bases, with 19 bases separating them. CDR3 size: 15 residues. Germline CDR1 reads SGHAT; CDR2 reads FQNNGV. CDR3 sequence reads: CASSSRPDSSGGYTF. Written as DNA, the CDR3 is TGTGCCAGCAGCTCCAGACCGGACAGCTCGGGTGGCTACACCTTC.

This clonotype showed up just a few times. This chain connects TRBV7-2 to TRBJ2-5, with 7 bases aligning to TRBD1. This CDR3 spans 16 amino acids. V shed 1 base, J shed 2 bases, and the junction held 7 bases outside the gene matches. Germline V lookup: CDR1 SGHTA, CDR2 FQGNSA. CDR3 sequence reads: CASSLGMAGGQETQYF. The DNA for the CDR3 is TGTGCCAGCAGCTTAGGAATGGCAGGGGGACAAGAGACCCAGTACTTC.

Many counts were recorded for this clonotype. The CDR3 nucleotides are TGTGCCAGCCAAGCGGGAGTGGGTTACAATGAGCAGTTCTTC. Protein product: CASQAGVGYNEQFF. The chain links TRBV3-1 to TRBJ2-1; 8 bases are shared with TRBD2. CDR1 LGHDT and CDR2 YNNKEL come from the germline V gene (reference sequence). This CDR3 spans 14 amino acids. J lost 4 bases, V lost 8 bases, and 7 bases had no gene match.

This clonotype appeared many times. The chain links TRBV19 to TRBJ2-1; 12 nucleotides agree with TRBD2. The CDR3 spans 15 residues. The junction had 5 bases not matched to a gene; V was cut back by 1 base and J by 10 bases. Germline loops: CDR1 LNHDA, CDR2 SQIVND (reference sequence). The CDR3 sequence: CASSIGASGRVEQFF. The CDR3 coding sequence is TGTGCCAGTAGTATAGGGGCTAGCGGGAGGGTGGAGCAGTTCTTC.

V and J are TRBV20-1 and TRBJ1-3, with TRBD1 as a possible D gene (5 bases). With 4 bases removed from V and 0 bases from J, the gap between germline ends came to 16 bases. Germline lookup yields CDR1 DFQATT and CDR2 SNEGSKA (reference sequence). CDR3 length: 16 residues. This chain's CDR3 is CSAIDGGEPSGNTIYF. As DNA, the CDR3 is TGCAGTGCTATTGATGGAGGGGAGCCCTCTGGAAACACCATATATTTT.

Written as DNA, the CDR3 is TGTGCCAGCAGCCAAGATCGGCAGGCCCGGGGGCCCCAGCATTTT. This sequence encodes CASSQDRQARGPQHF. This rearrangement joins TRBV3-1 to TRBJ1-5; D is uncertain. V was pared by 0 bases and J by 9 bases, with 15 bases between. Germline CDR1 and CDR2: LGHDT and YNNKEL (reference sequence). The CDR3 is made up of 15 amino acids.

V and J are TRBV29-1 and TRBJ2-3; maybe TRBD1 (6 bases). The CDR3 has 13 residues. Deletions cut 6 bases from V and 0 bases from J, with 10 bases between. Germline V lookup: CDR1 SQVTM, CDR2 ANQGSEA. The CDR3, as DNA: TGCAGCGTCCCCGGACAGAGCACAGATACGCAGTATTTT. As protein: CSVPGQSTDTQYF.

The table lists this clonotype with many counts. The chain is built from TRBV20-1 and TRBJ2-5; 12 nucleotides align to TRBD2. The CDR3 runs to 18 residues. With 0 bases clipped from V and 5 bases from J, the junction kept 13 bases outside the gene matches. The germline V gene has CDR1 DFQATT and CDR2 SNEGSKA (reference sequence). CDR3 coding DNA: TGCAGTGCTAGAGATCCTGCCGGACTAGCGGGGTCAATTGAGACCCAGTACTTC. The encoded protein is CSARDPAGLAGSIETQYF.

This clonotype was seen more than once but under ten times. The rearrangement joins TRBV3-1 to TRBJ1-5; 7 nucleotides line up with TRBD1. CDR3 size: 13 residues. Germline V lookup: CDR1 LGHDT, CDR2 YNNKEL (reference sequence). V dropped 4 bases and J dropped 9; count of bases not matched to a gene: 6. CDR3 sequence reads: CASSRQGVGPQHF. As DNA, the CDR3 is TGTGCCAGCAGCCGACAGGGTGTTGGGCCCCAGCATTTT.

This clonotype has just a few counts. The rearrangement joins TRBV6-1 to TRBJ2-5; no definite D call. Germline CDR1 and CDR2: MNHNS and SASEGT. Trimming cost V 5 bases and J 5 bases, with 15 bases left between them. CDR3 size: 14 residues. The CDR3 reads CASSPRVVRETQYF. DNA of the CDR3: TGTGCCAGCAGTCCCCGGGTGGTCCGGGAGACCCAGTACTTC.

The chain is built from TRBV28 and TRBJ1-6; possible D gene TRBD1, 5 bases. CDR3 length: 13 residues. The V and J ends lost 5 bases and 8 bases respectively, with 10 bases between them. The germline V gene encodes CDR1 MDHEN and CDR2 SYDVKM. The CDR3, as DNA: TGTGCCAGCAGTCCAGGGAACGATTCACCCCTCCACTTT. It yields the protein CASSPGNDSPLHF. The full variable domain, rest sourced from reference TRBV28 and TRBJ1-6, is DVKVTQSSRYLVKRTGEKVFLECVQDMDHENMFWYRQDPGLGLRLIYFSYDVKMKEKGDIPEGYSVSREKKERFSLILESASTNQTSMYLCASSPGNDSPLHFGNGTRLTVT.

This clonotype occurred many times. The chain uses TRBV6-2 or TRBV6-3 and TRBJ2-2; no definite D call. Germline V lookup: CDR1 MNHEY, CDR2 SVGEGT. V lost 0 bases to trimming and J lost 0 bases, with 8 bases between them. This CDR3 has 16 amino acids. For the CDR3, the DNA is TGTGCCAGCAGTTACTCGGCACAAACGAACACCGGGGAGCTGTTTTTT. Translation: CASSYSAQTNTGELFF.

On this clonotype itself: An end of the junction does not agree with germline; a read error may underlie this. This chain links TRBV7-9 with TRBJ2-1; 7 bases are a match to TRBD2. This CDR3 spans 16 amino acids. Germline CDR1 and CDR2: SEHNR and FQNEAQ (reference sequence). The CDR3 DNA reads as TGTGCCGGCAGCTTCTCTGTAGCTAGCGGATACAATGAGCAGTTCTTC. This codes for CAGSFSVASGYNEQFF.

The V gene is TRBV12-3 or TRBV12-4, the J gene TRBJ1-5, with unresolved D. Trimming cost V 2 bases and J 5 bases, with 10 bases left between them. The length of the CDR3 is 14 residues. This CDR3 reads CASSLSGSHQPQHF. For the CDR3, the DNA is TGTGCCAGCAGTTTATCGGGGAGTCATCAGCCCCAGCATTTT.

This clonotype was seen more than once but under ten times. Here the CDR3 reads CASSRDRGRSNTGELFF. CDR3 bases: TGTGCCAGCAGCCGGGACAGGGGGCGGTCGAACACCGGGGAGCTGTTTTTT. The J gene is TRBJ2-2, the V gene TRBV3-1; 12 positions match TRBD1. This CDR3 is built from 17 residues. Germline V gives CDR1 LGHDT, CDR2 YNNKEL (reference sequence). V lost 4 bases and J lost 0; bases outside the gene matches: 3.

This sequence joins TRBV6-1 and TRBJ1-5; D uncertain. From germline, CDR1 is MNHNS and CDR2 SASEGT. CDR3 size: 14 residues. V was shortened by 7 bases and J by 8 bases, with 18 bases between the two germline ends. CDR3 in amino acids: CASTPGSRAEPQHF. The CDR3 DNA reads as TGTGCCAGCACCCCGGGGAGTAGGGCTGAGCCCCAGCATTTT.